Shown below are 30 T cell receptor beta chains from a single sample sequenced in a study of cytomegalovirus exposure and HLA in healthy donors. The PCR used 60 Vbeta and 13 Jbeta primers. Method: immunoSEQ multiplex PCR; TCRdb's copy keeps in-frame clones and lacks some. The table includes about 180,000 clones, approximately 82% detected once. Sequencing input: PBMCs. Source of these receptors: a woman between 25 and 40 years old in good health and CMV-seronegative.

CDR3 in amino acids: CASSLTGLNSPLHF. CDR3 DNA sequence: TGTGCCAGCAGTCTTACAGGGCTCAATTCACCCCTCCACTTT. The V call is TRBV7-6, the J call TRBJ1-6, with D possibly TRBD1 on 6 matching bases. V gave up 6 bases and J gave up 7 bases, with 13 bases separating them. CDR3 length: 14 residues. The germline V gene encodes CDR1 SGHVS and CDR2 FNYEAQ.

This chain joins TRBV4-1 and TRBJ2-1; 9 bases map to TRBD2. The CDR3 consists of 16 residues. Germline V gene data show CDR1 as MGHRA and CDR2 as YSYEKL. Trimming at V came to 3 bases and at J to 7 bases, leaving 10 bases not matched to a gene. CDR3 sequence reads: CASSQTGGRAGNEQFF. As DNA, the CDR3 is TGCGCCAGCAGCCAGACAGGCGGGAGGGCCGGTAATGAGCAGTTCTTC.

The CDR3 here is CASSLAPDSPLHF. The CDR3 nucleotides read TGTGCCAGCAGCTTGGCCCCGGATTCACCCCTCCACTTT. This chain uses TRBV5-8 with TRBJ1-6; D is unresolved. CDR1 and CDR2 from the germline V gene are SGHTS and YDEGEE. Trimming removed 0 bases from V and 8 bases from J, with 6 bases in between. CDR3 length: 13 amino acids. The variable domain in full, completed from reference TRBV5-8 and TRBJ1-6, reads EAGVTQSPTHLIKTRGQQATLRCSPISGHTSVYWYQQALGLGLQFLLWYDEGEERNRGNFPPRFSGRQFPNYSSELNVNALELEDSALYLCASSLAPDSPLHFGNGTRLTVT.

The chain links TRBV18 to TRBJ2-5, with 12 bases aligning to TRBD2. V lost 2 bases to trimming and J lost 3 bases; unmatched junction nucleotides: 4. CDR3 length equals 16 residues. Germline V gives CDR1 KGHSH, CDR2 LQKENI. CDR3 sequence reads: CASSPSTSGGKETQYF. Here the CDR3 DNA reads TGTGCCAGCTCACCATCTACTAGCGGGGGGAAAGAGACCCAGTACTTC.

V is TRBV5-1 and J is TRBJ2-7, with D possibly TRBD2 on 5 matching bases. The germline V gene has CDR1 SGHRS and CDR2 YFSETQ. Trimming took off 4 bases at V and 0 bases at J, with 14 bases between the two ends. The CDR3 has 15 amino acids. The CDR3 nucleotides read TGCGCCAGCAGCATCCCCAGCGGAACCTCCTACGAGCAGTACTTC. As protein: CASSIPSGTSYEQYF.

This chain uses TRBV9 with TRBJ2-3; possibly TRBD2 for D (6 bases). The V end lost 0 bases, the J end lost 4 bases, and 9 bases lay between the germline ends. From germline, CDR1 is SGDLS and CDR2 YYNGEE. This CDR3 is built from 14 residues. Written as DNA, the CDR3 is TGTGCCAGCAGCGTAGTCCCGGGGGCAGATACGCAGTATTTT. Its translation: CASSVVPGADTQYF.

The chain links TRBV7-9 to TRBJ1-2; D gene ambiguous. The CDR3 contains 15 residues. Between the trimmed V and J ends, which lost 1 base and 4 bases, there was a span of 13 bases. The germline CDR1 and CDR2 sequences are SEHNR and FQNEAQ (reference sequence). The CDR3 is CASSLESQIVYGYTF. DNA of the CDR3: TGTGCCAGCAGCTTAGAGTCTCAGATTGTCTATGGCTACACCTTC.

This clone was observed once. The J gene is TRBJ2-6, the V gene TRBV4-3; TRBD2 is a possible D gene (5 bases). Germline-derived CDR1 and CDR2 are LGHNA and YSLEER. The CDR3 is 15 residues long. Trimming shortened V by 3 bases and J by 3 bases, and 9 bases separated the two germline ends. The DNA for the CDR3 is TGCGCCAGCAGCCAGGACCGGGATGGGGCCAACGTCCTGACTTTC. Its protein is CASSQDRDGANVLTF.

The chain combines TRBV27 with TRBJ2-7, with D possibly TRBD2 on 6 matching bases. The CDR3 is made up of 12 amino acids. Looked up from germline, CDR1 is MNHEY and CDR2 is SMNVEV (reference sequence). Trimming cost V 5 bases and J 7 bases, with 12 bases left between them. The CDR3 is CASSRRGGEQYF. The CDR3 bases are TGTGCCAGCAGTCGGCGGGGCGGGGAGCAGTACTTC.

The CDR3 loop is CASSLDQGNNEQFF. The CDR3 DNA reads as TGTGCCAGCAGCTTGGATCAGGGCAACAATGAGCAGTTCTTC. This chain connects TRBV5-4 to TRBJ2-1; perhaps TRBD1 as D (5 bases). V was cut by 0 bases and J by 5 bases, with 9 bases left in between. The length of the CDR3 is 14 residues. Germline lookup yields CDR1 SGHNT and CDR2 YYREEE (reference sequence).

The rearrangement uses TRBV5-1 and TRBJ2-7, with TRBD1 matching over 8 bases. Per the germline V gene, CDR1 is SGHRS and CDR2 is YFSETQ. V dropped 4 bases and J dropped 2; count of bases not matched to a gene: 8. The CDR3 runs to 15 residues. This CDR3 reads CASSPAGTGTYEQYF. As DNA, the CDR3 is TGCGCCAGCAGCCCCGCCGGGACAGGTACCTACGAGCAGTACTTC. The whole variable domain, filled in from reference TRBV5-1 and TRBJ2-7, reads KAGVTQTPRYLIKTRGQQVTLSCSPISGHRSVSWYQQTPGQGLQFLFEYFSETQRNKGNFPGRFSGRQFSNSRSEMNVSTLELGDSALYLCASSPAGTGTYEQYFGPGTRLTVT.

J is TRBJ2-1 and V is TRBV5-1; 8 nucleotides agree with TRBD1. The germline V gene encodes CDR1 SGHRS and CDR2 YFSETQ. CDR3 length: 11 amino acids. The V segment lost 5 bases and the J segment 13 bases; nucleotides outside the gene matches: 5. CDR3 sequence reads: CASRTGVRQFF. The CDR3 DNA follows: TGCGCCAGCAGGACAGGGGTAAGACAGTTCTTC.

The chain has TRBV29-1 and TRBJ2-2; D possibly corresponds to TRBD1 (6 bases). The CDR3 runs to 12 residues. The germline gives CDR1 SQVTM, CDR2 ANQGSEA. V shed 4 bases and J shed 7 bases, with 10 bases lying between them. The CDR3 loop reads CSVGQGHGELFF. DNA of the CDR3: TGCAGCGTTGGGCAGGGACACGGGGAGCTGTTTTTT.

The chain joins TRBV6-1 to TRBJ1-1; D gene unclear. Germline lookup yields CDR1 MNHNS and CDR2 SASEGT. V was trimmed by 7 bases and J by 6 bases, leaving 9 bases between them. The CDR3 is 11 amino acids. The CDR3 DNA reads as TGTGCCAGCATGAGGGTTGCTGAAGCTTTCTTT. It translates to CASMRVAEAFF.

This clone was seen only a few times. The chain has TRBV19 and TRBJ2-5; D remains unclear. This CDR3 region has 15 residues. Germline CDR1 reads LNHDA; CDR2 reads SQIVND (reference sequence). V was pared by 1 base and J by 3 bases, with 12 bases between. CDR3 bases: TGTGCCAGTAGTATAGGACACGCCAAAAAAGAGACCCAGTACTTC. Translated, it gives CASSIGHAKKETQYF. The full variable domain, with the rest looked up from reference TRBV19 and TRBJ2-5, is DGGITQSPKYLFRKEGQNVTLSCEQNLNHDAMYWYRQDPGQGLRLIYYSQIVNDFQKGDIAEGYSVSREKKESFPLTVTSAQKNPTAFYLCASSIGHAKKETQYFGPGTRLLVL.

The rearrangement uses TRBV7-9 and TRBJ2-1, with 14 bases fitting TRBD2. The CDR3 loop spans 15 amino acids. The V segment lost 7 bases and the J segment 5 bases; nucleotides outside the gene matches: 4. Per the germline V gene, CDR1 is SEHNR and CDR2 is FQNEAQ (reference sequence). The DNA of the CDR3 is TGTGCCAGCACCTCGGGACTAGCGGGAGACAATGAGCAGTTCTTC. It encodes CASTSGLAGDNEQFF.

This clone was observed a single time. The chain employs TRBV29-1 and TRBJ2-7; 7 bases agree with TRBD2. The germline V gene has CDR1 SQVTM and CDR2 ANQGSEA. V dropped 4 bases and J dropped 4; count of bases not matched to a gene: 16. The CDR3 extends over 16 amino acids. The CDR3 region has the DNA TGCAGCGTTGTGCTCGCGGGAGCTCCTTCAAAGTACGAGCAGTACTTC. As protein: CSVVLAGAPSKYEQYF.

The chain has TRBV4-1 and TRBJ2-2; D is unclear. The CDR3 is 13 amino acids. Per the germline V gene, CDR1 is MGHRA and CDR2 is YSYEKL. Trimming stripped 5 bases from V and 6 bases from J, with 10 bases between. In DNA, the CDR3 is TGCGCCAGCAGCGCCGACATGTCCGGGGAGCTGTTTTTT. It yields the protein CASSADMSGELFF.

This clone was observed a few times. The chain links TRBV7-9 to TRBJ2-5, with a tentative D call TRBD1 (6 bases). V was shortened by 5 bases and J by 6 bases, with 16 bases between the two germline ends. Germline V gene sequence: CDR1 SEHNR, CDR2 FQNEAQ (reference sequence). The CDR3 covers 14 residues. The CDR3 DNA follows: TGTGCCAGCAGCCCGACGGAAAGGGGGAAGACCCAGTACTTC. Translation gives CASSPTERGKTQYF. Filled out from reference TRBV7-9 and TRBJ2-5, the complete variable domain reads DTGVSQNPRHKITKRGQNVTFRCDPISEHNRLYWYRQTLGQGPEFLTYFQNEAQLEKSRLLSDRFSAERPKGSFSTLEIQRTEQGDSAMYLCASSPTERGKTQYFGPGTRLLVL.

CDR3 sequence (DNA): TGTGCCAGCAGCGCCGGACTAAGACAAGAGACCCAGTACTTC. It specifies CASSAGLRQETQYF. This rearrangement joins TRBV7-9 to TRBJ2-5; a weak D match, TRBD2 (6 bases). The CDR3 is 14 residues long. V dropped 5 bases and J dropped 2 bases, with 12 bases sitting between them. The V gene's germline CDR1 is SEHNR and CDR2 FQNEAQ (reference sequence).

Comment on this clone: One junction end does not reproduce the germline sequence, and a read error may be involved. The V call is TRBV29-1, the J call TRBJ2-6, with 7 bases fitting TRBD2. This CDR3 is built from 17 residues. Germline loops: CDR1 SQVTM, CDR2 ANQGSEA. The CDR3 loop reads CSVESWGGASGANGLTF. The CDR3 DNA follows: TGCAGCGTTGAGTCTTGGGGGGGAGCCTCTGGGGCCAACGGCCTGACTTTC.

As DNA, the CDR3 is TGCGCCAGCAGCCAAGATGCTGCAGGGTACATTCAGTACTTC. Encoded protein: CASSQDAAGYIQYF. The chain uses TRBV4-1 and TRBJ2-4; D perhaps matches TRBD1 (5 bases). Trimming removed 0 bases from V and 8 bases from J, with 11 bases in between. CDR1 is MGHRA and CDR2 is YSYEKL in the germline V gene. The CDR3 spans 14 residues.

V usage is TRBV19 and J usage is TRBJ2-5; the D gene is possibly TRBD1 (5 bases). The V and J ends lost 4 bases and 0 bases respectively, with 9 bases between them. Germline V gives CDR1 LNHDA, CDR2 SQIVND (reference sequence). The CDR3 is made up of 14 amino acids. The CDR3 DNA follows: TGTGCCAGTAGTACGACAGCGTACCAAGAGACCCAGTACTTC. It yields the protein CASSTTAYQETQYF. The whole variable domain, filled in from reference TRBV19 and TRBJ2-5, reads DGGITQSPKYLFRKEGQNVTLSCEQNLNHDAMYWYRQDPGQGLRLIYYSQIVNDFQKGDIAEGYSVSREKKESFPLTVTSAQKNPTAFYLCASSTTAYQETQYFGPGTRLLVL.

This chain connects TRBV27 to TRBJ1-4; D is uncertain. V gave up 3 bases and J gave up 5 bases, with 10 bases separating them. The germline CDR1 and CDR2 sequences are MNHEY and SMNVEV (reference sequence). The CDR3 is 14 amino acids. The CDR3 is CASSLVLSNEKLFF. For the CDR3, the DNA is TGTGCCAGCAGTTTGGTCCTATCCAATGAAAAACTGTTTTTT.

The chain uses TRBV10-3 and TRBJ2-3; 8 bases line up with TRBD2. V shed 6 bases and J 2 bases; nucleotides not matched to a gene: 4. From germline, CDR1 is ENHRY and CDR2 SYGVKD. The CDR3 totals 14 residues. For the CDR3, the DNA is TGTGCCATCAGAGCGGGGGAATACACAGATACGCAGTATTTT. As protein: CAIRAGEYTDTQYF.

The chain has TRBV7-2 and TRBJ1-4, with 10 bases fitting TRBD1. In germline, CDR1 is SGHTA, CDR2 FQGNSA. Germline trimming cut 5 bases from V and 5 bases from J; bases unmatched to any gene: 8. The CDR3 consists of 16 residues. The chain's CDR3 is CASSRKVDRGNEKLFF. In DNA form, the CDR3 reads TGTGCCAGCAGCCGGAAAGTGGACAGGGGGAATGAAAAACTGTTTTTT.

The chain has TRBV29-1 and TRBJ2-7; tentative D call: TRBD1 (6 bases). V was shortened by 6 bases and J by 2 bases, with 11 bases between the two germline ends. This CDR3 comprises 12 residues. Germline assignment: CDR1 SQVTM and CDR2 ANQGSEA. CDR3 in DNA: TGCAGCGTGGTGGACAGAACCTACGAGCAGTACTTC. Translating gives CSVVDRTYEQYF.

With respect to this clone: One junction end does not reproduce the germline sequence, and a read error may be involved. This chain links TRBV7-9 with TRBJ2-1, with 10 bases aligning to TRBD2. Germline loops: CDR1 SEHNR, CDR2 FQNEAQ (reference sequence). The CDR3 loop spans 16 amino acids. This chain's CDR3 is CSSSLVSSGSVNEQFF. CDR3 in DNA: TGTTCCAGCAGCTTAGTTTCTAGCGGGAGTGTTAATGAGCAGTTCTTC.

The chain employs TRBV7-9 and TRBJ1-4; D ambiguous. This CDR3 region has 16 residues. Germline CDR1 is SEHNR and CDR2 is FQNEAQ (reference sequence). Trimming took off 5 bases at V and 0 bases at J, with 13 bases between the two ends. Written as DNA, the CDR3 is TGTGCCAGCAGCCCGCGACACCCTGCAACTAATGAAAAACTGTTTTTT. It specifies CASSPRHPATNEKLFF.

The chain combines TRBV5-1 with TRBJ2-3, with 10 bases identical to TRBD1. Germline V gene data show CDR1 as SGHRS and CDR2 as YFSETQ. The V gene end was trimmed by 5 bases and the J gene end by 6 bases; junction bases not matched to a gene: 9. CDR3 length: 15 amino acids. CDR3 in DNA: TGCGCCAGCAGTCAAGGGGGGACAGGGGTCGATACGCAGTATTTT. Its protein is CASSQGGTGVDTQYF.